This entry lists 21 T cell receptor beta chains sequenced from one sample in a study of blood T cell repertoires in COVID-19. Profiling relied on immunoSEQ multiplex PCR, and the TCRdb table lists in-frame clones only, not all of them. Here the sample spans 140,000 or so clones, 80% to 90% being singletons. Sequencing used peripheral blood. The source is an older woman with active COVID-19.

The CDR3 coding sequence is TGTGCCAGCAGTCAGACAGGGGGCTCGACTGAAGCTTTCTTT. Translation: CASSQTGGSTEAFF. V gene TRBV6-6 combines with J gene TRBJ1-1; 10 positions match TRBD1. The CDR3 totals 14 residues. Germline CDR1 reads MNHNY; CDR2 reads SVGAGI (reference sequence). V shed 5 bases, J shed 5 bases, and the junction held 5 bases outside the gene matches.

This clone was recorded once. V is TRBV5-6 and J is TRBJ1-2, with D possibly TRBD1 on 6 matching bases. With 3 bases removed from V and 6 bases from J, the gap between germline ends came to 12 bases. CDR1 SGHDT and CDR2 YYEEEE come from the germline V gene. The CDR3 totals 13 residues. The CDR3 region has the DNA TGTGCCAGCAGCTGGCAGGGGCGCCATGGCTACACCTTC. Protein: CASSWQGRHGYTF.

The V gene is TRBV6-2 or TRBV6-3, the J gene TRBJ2-7; 10 bases are shared with TRBD1. The length of the CDR3 is 15 residues. Per germline, CDR1 MNHEY and CDR2 SVGEGT. The junction had 2 bases not matched to a gene; V was cut back by 0 bases and J by 3 bases. Here the CDR3 DNA reads TGTGCCAGCAGTTACTCGGGACAGGGGTACTACGAGCAGTACTTC. It encodes CASSYSGQGYYEQYF.

The gene calls are TRBV4-2 and TRBJ1-5, with TRBD1 matching over 7 bases. V dropped 6 bases and J dropped 3; count of bases not matched to a gene: 5. The V gene's germline CDR1 is LGHNA and CDR2 YNFKEQ. The CDR3 runs 14 residues. The CDR3 DNA is TGTGCCAGCAGTCCCAGGGGGGACAATCAGCCCCAGCATTTT. This translates into CASSPRGDNQPQHF.

The V and J genes are TRBV30 and TRBJ1-2; D uncertain. In germline, CDR1 is GTSNPN, CDR2 SVGIG (reference sequence). V shed 0 bases and J shed 3 bases, with 5 bases lying between them. The CDR3 sequence is 12 residues long. The CDR3 bases are TGTGCCTGGAGTGTACTTTACTATGGCTACACCTTC. Its translation: CAWSVLYYGYTF. The entire variable domain, with the rest obtained from reference TRBV30 and TRBJ1-2, is as follows: SQTIHQWPATLVQPVGSPLSLECTVEGTSNPNLYWYRQAAGRGLQLLFYSVGIGQISSEVPQNLSASRPQDRQFILSSKKLLLSDSGFYLCAWSVLYYGYTFGSGTRLTVV.

This chain joins TRBV18 and TRBJ2-5, with TRBD2 identical over 7 bases. V shed 1 base, J shed 5 bases, and the junction held 7 bases outside the gene matches. The V gene's germline CDR1 is KGHSH and CDR2 LQKENI. The CDR3 loop spans 15 amino acids. CDR3 DNA sequence: TGTGCCAGCTCACCACAAACGGGAGGATCGGAGACCCAGTACTTC. Amino acids: CASSPQTGGSETQYF.

This rearrangement joins TRBV10-2 to TRBJ1-5; a weak D match, TRBD1 (6 bases). Trimming stripped 6 bases from V and 11 bases from J, with 17 bases between. Germline V lookup: CDR1 WSHSY, CDR2 SAAADI. The CDR3 contains 13 residues. The CDR3 region has the DNA TGCGCCAGCAGGACCGGACAGATCGGGTCCCAGCATTTT. As protein: CASRTGQIGSQHF.

V gene TRBV6-4 combines with J gene TRBJ2-5; TRBD1 matches 7 bases. Trimming at V came to 8 bases and at J to 5 bases, leaving 11 bases not matched to a gene. The CDR3 length is 14 residues. Per germline, CDR1 MRHNA and CDR2 SNTAGT. CDR3 amino acids: CASPYTGVVETQYF. The CDR3 bases are TGTGCCAGCCCCTATACAGGGGTGGTGGAGACCCAGTACTTC.

This rearrangement joins TRBV7-2 to TRBJ2-7; 7 bases agree with TRBD1. The CDR3 has 18 residues. The germline V gene encodes CDR1 SGHTA and CDR2 FQGNSA. Losses at the gene ends were 0 bases for V and 1 base for J; bases not matched to a gene: 12. For the CDR3, the DNA is TGTGCCAGCAGCTTAGCCCCTACGACAGGGTTCAGGTCCTACGAGCAGTACTTC. Translation gives CASSLAPTTGFRSYEQYF.

The chain is built from TRBV6-2 or TRBV6-3 and TRBJ2-7, with D perhaps matching TRBD2 (5 bases). The V gene lost 10 bases and the J gene lost 2 bases, with 24 bases spanning the gap. The CDR3 has 16 amino acids. Germline V gene data show CDR1 as MNHEY and CDR2 as SVGEGT. CDR3 sequence reads: CATTPAKEGGTYEQYF. CDR3 coding DNA: TGTGCCACCACCCCGGCGAAAGAGGGCGGAACCTACGAGCAGTACTTC.

This CDR3 reads CSVDAGGYEQYF. The CDR3 bases are TGCAGCGTTGACGCGGGAGGGTACGAGCAGTACTTC. This chain joins TRBV29-1 and TRBJ2-7, with 9 bases identical to TRBD2. After removal of 3 bases from V and 4 bases from J, the junction contained 1 base not matched to a gene. The CDR3 totals 12 residues. CDR1 and CDR2 (germline): SQVTM, ANQGSEA.

This chain links TRBV27 with TRBJ2-3; a weak D match, TRBD1 (6 bases). This CDR3 is 14 amino acids long. Trimming left V 3 bases short and J 7 bases short, with 14 bases between. The germline V gene encodes CDR1 MNHEY and CDR2 SMNVEV (reference sequence). The CDR3 region has the DNA TGTGCCAGCAGTTTCGACAGGACCCCTCATACGCAGTATTTT. This encodes CASSFDRTPHTQYF.

This chain links TRBV24-1 with TRBJ2-1; TRBD1 matches 10 bases. The germline CDR1 and CDR2 sequences are KGHDR and SFDVKD. The trim removed 4 bases at V and 6 bases at J, leaving 8 bases unmatched. CDR3 length: 16 amino acids. The CDR3 region has the DNA TGTGCCACCAGTGAGGACAGGGGGTACAAGGTCAATGAGCAGTTCTTC. This gives the protein CATSEDRGYKVNEQFF.

V gene TRBV6-2 or TRBV6-3 combines with J gene TRBJ2-1; 12 positions agree with TRBD2. Germline loops: CDR1 MNHEY, CDR2 SVGEGT. The CDR3 runs to 14 residues. The V and J ends lost 4 bases and 7 bases, in that order; junction bases with no gene match: 2. CDR3 loop: CASSWGTSGNEQFF. DNA for the CDR3: TGTGCCAGCAGTTGGGGGACTAGCGGGAATGAGCAGTTCTTC.

The chain joins TRBV2 to TRBJ2-7; D is ambiguous. Trimming cost V 4 bases and J 4 bases, with 11 bases left between them. CDR3 length: 13 amino acids. Germline CDR1 reads SNHLY; CDR2 reads FYNNEI. CDR3 region: CASSVEVTYEQYF. DNA of the CDR3: TGTGCCAGCAGTGTTGAGGTTACATACGAGCAGTACTTC.

This clone was observed a handful of times. The V and J genes are TRBV19 and TRBJ1-5; 7 bases align to TRBD1. CDR1 and CDR2 (germline): LNHDA, SQIVND (reference sequence). V trimming: 4 bases; J trimming: 3 bases; junction bases outside the gene matches: 6. The CDR3 spans 15 residues. The CDR3 here is CASSKGADPNQPQHF. CDR3 in DNA: TGTGCCAGTAGTAAGGGGGCGGACCCCAATCAGCCCCAGCATTTT.

V usage is TRBV29-1 and J usage is TRBJ1-4; TRBD1 agrees at 8 bases. The trim removed 5 bases at V and 2 bases at J, leaving 13 bases unmatched. Germline CDR1 SQVTM, CDR2 ANQGSEA. The CDR3 has 17 residues. The CDR3, as DNA: TGCAGCGTTAGGGACAGGAGGGTGTGGAGGACTAATGAAAAACTGTTTTTT. Amino acids: CSVRDRRVWRTNEKLFF.

This clone was observed once. The chain uses TRBV7-3 and TRBJ2-1, with a tentative D call TRBD2 (7 bases). Per germline, CDR1 SGHTA and CDR2 FQGTGA. V lost 5 bases and J 10 bases, leaving 21 bases between the germline ends. There are 15 residues in the CDR3. CDR3 coding DNA: TGTGCCAGCAGCCCAGGGGCGGGAGTGGGACGGGAGCAGTTCTTC. Translating it yields CASSPGAGVGREQFF.

This chain links TRBV4-1 with TRBJ1-1; D ambiguous. CDR3 length equals 13 residues. CDR1 is MGHRA and CDR2 is YSYEKL in the germline V gene. Trimming pared 6 bases from V and 0 bases from J, leaving 8 bases between. Written as DNA, the CDR3 is TGCGCCAGCAGTGAGGTTATGAACACTGAAGCTTTCTTT. This codes for CASSEVMNTEAFF.

The V gene is TRBV6-5, the J gene TRBJ2-1, with TRBD2 as a possible D gene (6 bases). The CDR3 covers 15 residues. The V end was cut by 7 bases, the J end by 5 bases, with 18 bases between. CDR1 is MNHEY, CDR2 SVGAGI, per germline. CDR3 protein: CASTKEGLPHNEQFF. The CDR3, as DNA: TGTGCCAGCACGAAGGAGGGACTTCCCCACAATGAGCAGTTCTTC.

A word on this clone: Germline and junction disagree at one end, which may indicate a read error. The chain recombines TRBV28 with TRBJ1-2, with 8 bases that match TRBD1. The CDR3 length is 13 residues. Germline lookup yields CDR1 MDHEN and CDR2 SYDVKM. CDR3 region: CASSLSQDRVFLF. As DNA, the CDR3 is TGTGCCAGCAGTTTATCTCAGGACAGGGTTTTTCTCTTC.